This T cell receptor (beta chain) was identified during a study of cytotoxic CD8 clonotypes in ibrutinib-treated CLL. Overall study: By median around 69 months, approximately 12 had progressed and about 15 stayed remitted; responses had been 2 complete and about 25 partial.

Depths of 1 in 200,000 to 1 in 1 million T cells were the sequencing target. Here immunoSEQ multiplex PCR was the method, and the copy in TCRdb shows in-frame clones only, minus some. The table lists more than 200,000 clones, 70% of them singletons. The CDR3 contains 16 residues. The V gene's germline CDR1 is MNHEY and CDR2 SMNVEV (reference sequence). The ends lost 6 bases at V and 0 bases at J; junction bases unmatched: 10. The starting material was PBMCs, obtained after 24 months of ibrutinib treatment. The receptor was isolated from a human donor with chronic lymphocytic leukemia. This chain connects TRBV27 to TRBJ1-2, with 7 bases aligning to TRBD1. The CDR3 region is CASRKFGTVANYGYTF. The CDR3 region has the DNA TGTGCCAGCAGAAAATTTGGGACAGTTGCTAACTATGGCTACACCTTC.